Sequencing of this T cell receptor beta chain was carried out in a study of blood T cell repertoires in COVID-19. Study summary: COVID-19 samples from acute and convalescent phases originated in the United States, Italy and Spain. Sample material is recorded as cDNA or gDNA derived from T cells, B-cell-depleted T cells, or PBMCs.

The CDR3 totals 13 residues. Per the study methods: Estimation of nucleated cell counts was performed using reference gene primer amplification. Only in-frame clones appear in the TCRdb table, and some are missing; sequencing was by immunoSEQ multiplex PCR. The V and J calls and clone size come from that table; D and trimming were worked out from the DNA. The sample has tens of thousands of clones; 65% to 90% are singletons. The sequenced material came from peripheral blood. This chain links TRBV21-1 with TRBJ2-3; TRBD1 reflects the table's D call only, with no check against the DNA. TRBV21-1 is flagged as a pseudogene. The source of this sequence is an older woman with acute or convalescent COVID-19. The CDR3 protein is CASSTTGTYTQYF. DNA for the CDR3: TGTGCCAGCAGCACAACAGGGACCTATACGCAGTATTTT.